This T cell receptor (beta chain) was sequenced in a study of identical twins (dated by TCRdb to about 2016). For the study in its entirety: To test whether fetal clonotypes persist, the study used deep sequencing on TCR alpha and beta repertoires from monozygotic twins, unrelated adults of various ages, and cord blood. To rule out contamination, replicate twin experiments were performed at different times with different library preparation protocols.

Library prep was done by 5' RACE. Instrument used: Illumina HiSeq 2000. A universal primer binding site was added through template switching, and the final cDNA carried a unique molecular identifier so that TCR cDNA molecules could be counted accurately. Specific primers in the conserved constant-segment region were used to synthesize first-strand cDNA for TCR alpha and beta chains. To control for contamination, each cDNA library was double barcoded with a SMART-Mk sample barcode plus Illumina barcodes. TruSeq adapter sequences, together with Illumina sample barcodes, were added in two successive PCR steps. The Illumina HiSeq platform was used with custom primers to sequence TCR alpha and beta cDNA libraries. As for the authors' bioinformatics: Unique molecular identifiers were extracted from raw reads with MiGEC, and CDR3 positions were determined with MiXCR. For each individual, recombination models were inferred using an EM algorithm with the repgenHMM and IGoR tools. Shared clonotypes were analyzed with the tcR package in R, and sharing was normalized by the product of cloneset sizes. To study raw recombination free of thymic and clonal selection effects, out-of-frame nonproductive sequences were analyzed. TCRdb's own reprocessing of the public reads used fastp at Q25 and MiXCR and kept productive beta chains. CDR3 protein duplicates are merged, each entry listing the most common genes and DNA. These V and J calls originate from TCRdb's pipeline instead of the authors' own analysis. The sample table contains approximately 500,000 distinct CDR3 sequences; only one count was recorded for 20% to 30% of them. The ten largest clones capture 2.5% to 3.5% of the sample.

The study at large found these results: A weaker excess of twin sharing was found in beta out-of-frame sequences because the signal-to-noise ratio was lowered by fewer shared sequences. In monozygotic twins, recombination models systematically underestimated out-of-frame TCR alpha sharing, but the models matched the sharing seen between unrelated individuals. Abundant cord blood beta clonotypes carried fewer insertions; young adult naive repertoires showed a weaker similar trend, while memory repertoires showed none. Because the same donors could not be followed over many years, conclusions were based on cross-sectional statistical analysis. Out-of-frame TCR alpha sequences shared between twins showed an excess of low generation-probability sequences compared with coincidental sharing between unrelated individuals. Zero-insertion analyses could be partly confounded by invariant T cells such as MAIT and iNKT, though diverse VJ usage argued against such confounding for most clonotypes.

Regarding this clonotype: It has no known antigen specificity. No base quality values were provided; no much bigger clone lies one nucleotide off.

V is shortened by 0 bases, J by 2 bases, and the region joining them spans 11 bases. Inclusive of the bounding cysteine and phenylalanine, the CDR3 is 15 residues long. The only DNA kept is the CDR3, 45 bases in frame from the first base. The germline V gene (reference sequence) provides CDR1 LNHNV and CDR2 YYDKDF. All donors were healthy Caucasians. The twin cohort consisted of three pairs of female monozygotic twins, all aged 18 to 29 years. Positive isolation kits from Invitrogen were used to isolate the CD4+ and CD8+ T cell populations. These sequences were also reported in another study, on T cells expressing NK-cell markers. Taken from the second paper: Three sorted T-cell subsets (CD3+CD56+NKG2C+, CD3+CD56+NKG2C- and CD3+CD56-NKG2C+) from roughly 8 donors had their TCR beta-chain repertoires profiled. Among the eight sequenced donors, seven were HCMV-seropositive and one was HCMV-seronegative. To restrict sorting to alphabetaTCR-expressing T cells, an anti-gammadeltaTCR antibody was added in several experiments. For about 6 donors, the dominant CD3+CD56+NKG2C+ clonotypes were among the top 10 CD8+ clonotypes and accounted for about 1.0-8% of CD8+ T cells. Those dominant clonotypes were again the most abundant among CD3+CD56-NKG2C+ cells in several donors, at 28.3-60.1%. It remained unclear whether the expanded NKG2C-expressing T cell clones were specific for HCMV antigens. The study sequenced eight donors, all healthy volunteers chosen at random: three men and five women. HCMV serostatus was determined by detecting HCMV-specific IgG in serum with a commercial ELISA kit. MIGEC was used to demultiplex reads and group reads by UMI, and MiTCR was used to assemble and quantify clonotypes. Only TCR cDNA sequences supported by at least two reads were kept to exclude erroneous sequences. The tcR package was used for downstream repertoire analysis, and clonotypes were matched across fractions by CDR3 nucleotide sequence plus V segment. Antigen specificity was annotated against VDJdb with VDJmatch, allowing one amino acid substitution in CDR3.

The sample taken for sequencing was CD4+ T cells sorted from blood. This sequence originates from a woman younger than 35 in good health. The sequence links TRBV15 to TRBJ2-7, with no D gene named confidently. The nucleotide sequence is TGTGCCACCAGCAGAGATCGCGGAGTTACCTACGAGCAGTACTTC. It codes for CATSRDRGVTYEQYF.